Listed below are T cell receptor beta chains from one sample, sequenced in a study of T cell repertoires in cytomegalovirus infection. One entry per CDR3 protein results from TCRdb running MiXCR on the reads. The sample contains 55,000 to 70,000 distinct CDR3 sequences, around 34% of which appear only once. Their specific antigens are unknown. Source material: PBMCs, sequenced either directly or after in vitro stimulation (not recorded which). These receptors originate from a human donor in good health (CMV status not recorded). Some clones in this sample may be carry-over from other donors' samples. Both conserved end residues are part of each CDR3. A D gene is named only where the DNA matches it firmly. The listing skips clone size in some rows; elsewhere it reads once, few, many or a size class.

V,J,D,size,length,CDR3,DNA
TRBV20-1,TRBJ2-3,.,few,15,CSAPIPLVSTDTQYF,TGCAGTGCCCCCATACCTCTAGTATCCACAGATACGCAGTATTTT
TRBV10-3,TRBJ1-2,TRBD1,.,13,CAISTDRDSGYTF,TGTGCCATCAGTACTGACAGGGACAGCGGCTACACCTTC
TRBV6-1,TRBJ2-1,.,few,14,CASSPGPPVAEQFF,TGTGCCAGCAGTCCGGGACCCCCCGTGGCTGAGCAGTTCTTC
TRBV10-3,TRBJ2-1,TRBD2,.,14,CAISFGLAGGEQFF,TGTGCCATCAGTTTCGGACTAGCGGGGGGTGAGCAGTTCTTC
TRBV30,TRBJ2-7,TRBD2,.,17,CAWSVFSGRAKPYEQYF,TGTGCCTGGAGTGTATTTAGCGGGAGGGCCAAGCCCTACGAGCAGTACTTC
TRBV6-8,TRBJ2-7,.,.,14,CASSLGSFGKEQYF,TGTGCCAGCAGTTTGGGCTCCTTTGGCAAGGAGCAGTACTTC
TRBV6-2/TRBV6-3,TRBJ2-7,TRBD2,.,16,CASSTSTGGSVYEQYF,TGTGCCAGCAGTACCAGCACTGGCGGGAGTGTCTACGAGCAGTACTTC
TRBV4-1,TRBJ2-3,.,.,16,CASSQQIGRARGTQYF,TGCGCCAGCAGCCAACAGATTGGCAGGGCGAGGGGTACGCAGTATTTT
TRBV27,TRBJ2-3,TRBD1,once,15,CASSFWDRFTDTQYF,TGTGCCAGCAGTTTTTGGGACAGATTCACAGATACGCAGTATTTT
TRBV12-3/TRBV12-4,TRBJ1-5,.,.,15,CASSLFRGKNQPQHF,TGTGCCAGCAGTCTCTTCCGGGGAAAGAATCAGCCCCAGCATTTT
TRBV12-3/TRBV12-4,TRBJ2-5,TRBD1,few,13,CASSQDRVRTQYF,TGTGCCAGCAGCCAGGACAGGGTCCGGACCCAGTACTTC
TRBV5-6,TRBJ2-7,TRBD2,.,11,CASSTGLAGEF,TGTGCCAGCAGCACCGGACTAGCGGGGGAATTC
TRBV27,TRBJ2-2,.,.,15,CATSGETRGTGELFF,TGTGCCACCTCGGGGGAAACTCGGGGCACCGGGGAGCTGTTTTTT
TRBV2,TRBJ1-3,.,.,13,CASSGVVGNTIYF,TGTGCCAGCTCGGGGGTAGTTGGAAACACCATATATTTT
TRBV9,TRBJ1-3,.,.,13,CASSVELGNTIYF,TGTGCCAGCAGCGTAGAGCTCGGAAACACCATATATTTT
TRBV4-3,TRBJ2-7,TRBD1,few,16,CASSQDPRDRVYEQYF,TGCGCCAGCAGCCAAGACCCCAGGGACAGGGTGTACGAGCAGTACTTC
TRBV2,TRBJ1-4,.,few,12,CASSTDRGKLFF,TGTGCCAGCAGTACGGACCGGGGCAAACTGTTTTTT
TRBV7-9,TRBJ1-6,TRBD1,few,16,CASSSGTGMHNSPLHF,TGTGCCAGCAGCTCCGGGACAGGGATGCATAATTCACCCCTCCACTTT
TRBV6-5,TRBJ2-1,.,.,14,CASSYSDSLGEQFF,TGTGCCAGCAGTTACTCCGACAGTCTCGGTGAGCAGTTCTTC
TRBV7-2,TRBJ2-5,.,.,15,CASSLGGGSVGTQYF,TGTGCCAGCAGCTTAGGGGGGGGCTCGGTCGGGACCCAGTACTTC
TRBV7-9,TRBJ2-1,.,many,10,CASSFDEQFF,TGTGCCAGCAGCTTCGATGAGCAGTTCTTC
TRBV11-2,TRBJ2-7,.,.,16,CASSLDLVSGVYEQYF,TGTGCCAGCAGCTTAGATCTTGTGTCTGGCGTCTACGAGCAGTACTTC
TRBV7-8,TRBJ2-1,TRBD2,many,17,CASSQTPGTSGSNEQFF,TGTGCCAGCAGCCAAACCCCCGGGACTAGCGGGAGTAATGAGCAGTTCTTC
TRBV5-5,TRBJ2-3,.,.,13,CASSLLLSDTQYF,TGTGCCAGCAGCTTGCTGCTTTCAGATACGCAGTATTTT
TRBV5-4,TRBJ2-1,TRBD2,.,17,CASTLDGTSGGYNEQFF,TGTGCCAGCACCCTTGATGGGACTAGCGGGGGGTACAATGAGCAGTTCTTC
TRBV5-5,TRBJ1-2,.,.,12,CASSGNREGYTF,TGTGCCAGCAGCGGAAACAGGGAAGGCTACACCTTC
TRBV19,TRBJ2-7,TRBD1,once,16,CASSPTGTGFAYEQYF,TGTGCCAGTAGTCCGACCGGGACAGGGTTTGCCTACGAGCAGTACTTC
TRBV5-1,TRBJ2-5,TRBD2,.,17,CASSLGRLAGLQETQYF,TGCGCCAGCAGCTTGGGACGACTAGCGGGCCTCCAAGAGACCCAGTACTTC
TRBV20-1,TRBJ2-5,.,few,13,CSATPRSVGTQYF,TGCAGTGCTACCCCTCGCTCCGTAGGGACCCAGTACTTC
TRBV19,TRBJ2-3,.,many,16,CASSDTPDLSTDTQYF,TGTGCCAGTAGCGACACCCCGGACCTTAGCACAGATACGCAGTATTTT
TRBV5-3,TRBJ2-5,.,.,13,CASSQKRLETQYF,TGTGCCAGCAGCCAGAAGCGGTTGGAGACCCAGTACTTC
TRBV7-8,TRBJ1-1,.,many,17,CASSLAEPTGQNTEAFF,TGTGCCAGCAGCTTAGCCGAACCGACAGGCCAGAACACTGAAGCTTTCTTT
TRBV4-1,TRBJ2-5,TRBD1,few,16,CASSQDWGTGQETQYF,TGCGCCAGCAGCCAAGATTGGGGGACAGGGCAAGAGACCCAGTACTTC
TRBV7-6,TRBJ1-1,.,.,15,CASTRVPSLNTEAFF,TGTGCCAGCACCAGAGTACCCAGTTTGAACACTGAAGCTTTCTTT
TRBV28,TRBJ1-2,.,.,12,CATASDIRGYTF,TGTGCCACCGCTTCGGACATTAGAGGCTACACCTTC
TRBV6-1,TRBJ2-2,.,.,12,CASRRGTGELFF,TGTGCCAGCAGAAGAGGCACCGGGGAGCTGTTTTTT
TRBV20-1,TRBJ2-2,TRBD2,few,17,CSAPGMVAGVRTGELFF,TGCAGTGCCCCAGGGATGGTAGCGGGAGTACGGACCGGGGAGCTGTTTTTT
TRBV18,TRBJ2-2,TRBD2,.,15,CASSPEGLAGVELFF,TGTGCCAGCTCACCAGAGGGACTAGCGGGAGTGGAGCTGTTTTTT
TRBV11-3,TRBJ1-1,.,few,13,CASSLEHGTEAFF,TGTGCCAGCAGCTTAGAACATGGCACTGAAGCTTTCTTT
TRBV6-6,TRBJ1-1,.,.,14,CASRQDSSGTEAFF,TGTGCCAGCAGACAGGACAGTTCGGGCACTGAAGCTTTCTTT
TRBV6-1,TRBJ2-7,.,.,14,CASVSSSAAYEQYF,TGTGCCAGCGTTAGTTCTAGCGCGGCCTACGAGCAGTACTTC
TRBV6-2/TRBV6-3,TRBJ2-1,TRBD1,few,14,CASSWTGPRDEQFF,TGTGCCAGCAGTTGGACAGGACCCAGGGATGAGCAGTTCTTC
TRBV7-2,TRBJ2-1,TRBD2,few,16,CASSSLAGVVGNEQFF,TGTGCCAGCAGCTCGTTAGCGGGAGTAGTGGGAAATGAGCAGTTCTTC